This TCR beta chain originates from a study of early T cells in non-severe SARS-CoV-2 infection (dated by TCRdb to the early 2020s). About the investigation overall: Bulk RNA from unsorted whole blood was used for TCR sequencing, so alpha and beta chains could not be paired. Overall results and qualifications from the work: VDJdb matching was skewed toward anti-spike CD8 responses and likely underestimated virus-specific expansions, missing private and CD4 specificities.

The protocol used for the library was 5' RACE. The data were produced on a NextSeq 500. Unique molecular identifiers were attached to individual cDNA molecules in the TCR library protocol so that sequencing error and PCR bias could be corrected. Both TCR alpha and beta chains were sequenced, and tight co-correlation was observed between alpha and beta sequence abundances in each sample. From the authors' description of their analysis: V gene, J gene and CDR3 annotation of TCR sequences was performed with Decombinator V4. TCRs were defined as expanded if a significant change between any two time points was detected under a Poisson model with p below 0.0001. TCR abundances were normalised to the total number of TCRs sequenced in each sample and reported as counts per million. MAIT TCRs were defined by TRAV1-2 paired with TRAJ12, TRAJ20 or TRAJ33, and iNKT TCRs by TRAV10 paired with TRAJ18. VDJdb, accessed 1 November 2021, was searched for CMV, EBV and SARS-CoV-2 annotated TCRs, excluding TCRs annotated for multiple antigens. TCRdb trimmed the raw reads at Q25, called clones with MiXCR and kept productive beta chains. Rows are combined by CDR3 protein, so each entry shows the most common genes and DNA. The V and J calls here are based on TCRdb, not the publication. The sample table holds about 80,000 distinct CDR3 sequences, of which over 9% were seen once. Around 4.6% of the sample goes to the ten largest clones.

V loses 4 bases of germline sequence and J loses 5 bases, and the interval between the two ends is 10 bases. The germline V gene (reference sequence) yields SGHKS for CDR1 and YYEKEE for CDR2. Spanning cysteine to phenylalanine, the CDR3 consists of 12 amino acids. Kept here is only the CDR3 DNA, which spans 36 bases and is read in frame from base 1. This was a case-control study nested in a cohort of healthcare workers in London, UK, who had nasopharyngeal swab PCR tests and blood samples taken every week. Healthcare workers were recruited during the week of the UK lockdown, between 23 and 31 March 2020, and followed weekly for up to roughly 15 weeks. There are many counts of this clonotype. Its recognized antigen is unknown. One base away there is no much larger clone; base qualities are not given.

The sequencing sample was made of whole blood. Recombination joined TRBV5-5 with TRBJ2-7, with the D gene call left open. This clonotype was sampled from an adult who was a healthcare worker with PCR-confirmed SARS-CoV-2 infection or an uninfected control (not recorded which). The CDR3 reads CASSLDNHEQYF. The bases are TGTGCCAGCAGCCTAGACAACCACGAGCAGTACTTC.